This TCR beta chain was sequenced in a study of blood T cell repertoires in COVID-19. Assay: immunoSEQ multiplex PCR; the TCRdb copy retains only in-frame clones and omits some. The sample comprises 4,500 to 6,000 clones, around 73% of which are singletons, and 37% rests with the top ten. What was sequenced was peripheral blood. The receptor comes from a human donor in a cohort sampled during active COVID-19.

CDR3 nucleotides: TGTGCCAGTAGTCGGGACAGGGAGTACGAGCAGTACTTC. This translates into CASSRDREYEQYF. The chain employs TRBV19 and TRBJ2-7; TRBD1 aligns across 9 bases. V was pared by 5 bases and J by 4 bases, with 3 bases of the junction left unmatched. The length of the CDR3 is 13 residues. Per the germline V gene, CDR1 is LNHDA and CDR2 is SQIVND (reference sequence).